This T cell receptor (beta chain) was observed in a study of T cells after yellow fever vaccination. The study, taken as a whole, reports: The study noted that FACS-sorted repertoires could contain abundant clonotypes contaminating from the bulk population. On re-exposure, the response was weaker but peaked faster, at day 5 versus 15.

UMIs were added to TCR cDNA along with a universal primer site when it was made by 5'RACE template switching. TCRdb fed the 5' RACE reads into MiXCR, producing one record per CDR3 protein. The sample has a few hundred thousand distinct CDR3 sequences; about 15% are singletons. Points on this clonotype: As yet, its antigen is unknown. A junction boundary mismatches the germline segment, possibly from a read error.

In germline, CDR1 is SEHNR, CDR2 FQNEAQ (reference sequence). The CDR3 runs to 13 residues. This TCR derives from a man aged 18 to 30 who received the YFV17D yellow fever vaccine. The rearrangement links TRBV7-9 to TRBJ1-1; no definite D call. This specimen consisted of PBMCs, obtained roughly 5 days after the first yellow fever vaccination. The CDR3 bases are TGTGCCAGCAGCTTAGAGGAGAACACTGAAGATTTCTTT. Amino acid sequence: CASSLEENTEDFF.